Below, 26 T cell receptor beta chains from the same sample are listed, as sequenced in a study of T-cell reconstitution after alpha-beta-depleted transplantation in children. Molecular barcoding with unique molecular identifiers was used for the TCRbeta library. In TCRdb, the PCR reads were re-called with MiXCR into one record per CDR3 protein. The sample lists hundreds of thousands of distinct CDR3 sequences, around 13% occurring once. The source material was PBMCs, sampled before TCRalphabeta/CD19-depleted stem cell transplant. The source of these receptors is a girl aged 2 to 10 with congenital amegakaryocytic thrombocytopenia, due to receive a stem cell transplant.

This clonotype has at least ten counts. V and J are TRBV15 and TRBJ2-3, with a weak D call TRBD1 (5 bases). Trimming left V 5 bases short and J 4 bases short, with 16 bases between. The length of the CDR3 is 15 residues. Germline V gives CDR1 LNHNV, CDR2 YYDKDF (reference sequence). For the CDR3, the DNA is TGTGCCACCAGCGTAAGACGCAGGGATCCAGATACGCAGTATTTT. Translated: CATSVRRRDPDTQYF.

The genes are TRBV5-1 and TRBJ2-3, with D unclear. V gave up 2 bases and J gave up 4 bases, with 11 bases separating them. This CDR3 contains 14 residues. Germline CDR1 reads SGHRS; CDR2 reads YFSETQ. The CDR3 sequence: CASSFRGIPDTQYF. DNA for the CDR3: TGCGCCAGCAGCTTCCGTGGGATCCCAGATACGCAGTATTTT.

This clonotype has ten or more counts. The chain has TRBV20-1 and TRBJ2-5, with unresolved D. This CDR3 is built from 14 residues. Germline lookup yields CDR1 DFQATT and CDR2 SNEGSKA (reference sequence). The V end was cut by 0 bases, the J end by 4 bases, with 12 bases between. The CDR3 bases are TGCAGTGCTAGAGATAGGGCCCTCAGAGAGACCCAGTACTTC. Translating it yields CSARDRALRETQYF.

The sample holds many counts of this clonotype. The rearrangement uses TRBV12-3 or TRBV12-4 and TRBJ1-3; maybe TRBD1 (5 bases). V lost 7 bases, J lost 0 bases, and 7 bases lay in between. CDR3 size: 13 residues. The chain's CDR3 is CASTGTSGNTIYF. The CDR3, as DNA: TGTGCCAGCACCGGGACCTCTGGAAACACCATATATTTT.

The chain links TRBV10-3 to TRBJ2-7; the match to TRBD1 covers 7 bases. The germline V gene encodes CDR1 ENHRY and CDR2 SYGVKD. V was clipped by 8 bases and J by 3 bases; unmatched bases: 10. The CDR3 spans 14 residues. The CDR3 DNA reads as TGTGCCATCGGGAGACAGGGAACTGACTACGAGCAGTACTTC. Translated: CAIGRQGTDYEQYF.

The chain joins TRBV7-6 to TRBJ1-6; D possibly corresponds to TRBD1 (5 bases). V lost 2 bases, J lost 7 bases, and 9 bases lay in between. Germline CDR1 is SGHVS and CDR2 is FNYEAQ. CDR3 length equals 14 residues. The CDR3: CASSLWGGNSPLHF. The DNA of the CDR3 is TGTGCCAGCAGCTTATGGGGGGGGAATTCACCCCTCCACTTT.

CDR3 residues: CSARALEAVYTDTQYF. CDR3 nucleotide sequence: TGCAGTGCTAGAGCTCTAGAAGCTGTATACACAGATACGCAGTATTTT. This chain connects TRBV20-1 to TRBJ2-3; D gene unclear. Per the germline V gene, CDR1 is DFQATT and CDR2 is SNEGSKA (reference sequence). The V and J ends lost 1 base and 2 bases respectively, with 16 bases between them. The CDR3 consists of 16 residues.

This clonotype was counted between two and nine times. The chain links TRBV20-1 to TRBJ2-2; TRBD2 matches 13 bases. Germline-derived CDR1 and CDR2 are DFQATT and SNEGSKA (reference sequence). There are 20 residues in the CDR3. With V trimmed by 6 bases and J by 1 base, 17 bases remained unmatched. The DNA of the CDR3 is TGCAGTGCAACACAGTATCCGGGACTAGCGGGGCCGGGGAACACCGGGGAGCTGTTTTTT. It encodes CSATQYPGLAGPGNTGELFF.

The table lists this clonotype with a few counts. CDR3 in amino acids: CSVDGTGIYLNTDTQYF. CDR3 nucleotides: TGCAGCGTTGACGGGACAGGGATCTACCTTAACACAGATACGCAGTATTTT. The rearrangement uses TRBV29-1 and TRBJ2-3; 9 positions agree with TRBD1. CDR3 length equals 17 residues. V lost 3 bases to trimming and J lost 2 bases; unmatched junction nucleotides: 12. The V gene's germline CDR1 is SQVTM and CDR2 ANQGSEA.

This clonotype was counted ten times or more. The chain uses TRBV20-1 and TRBJ2-2; D unclear. Germline V gene lookup returns CDR1 DFQATT and CDR2 SNEGSKA (reference sequence). This CDR3 has 18 residues. V was pared by 6 bases and J by 1 base, with 24 bases between. The CDR3 here is CSAIGTGPNHKNTGELFF. CDR3 bases: TGCAGTGCCATCGGTACCGGTCCAAACCACAAGAACACCGGGGAGCTGTTTTTT.

Ten or more counts support this clonotype. The chain employs TRBV15 and TRBJ2-3; D may be TRBD2 (5 bases). V was clipped by 4 bases and J by 0 bases, with 11 bases between them. The germline gives CDR1 LNHNV, CDR2 YYDKDF (reference sequence). The CDR3 contains 15 residues. In DNA, the CDR3 is TGTGCCACCAGCACCGAGGGCGACAGCACAGATACGCAGTATTTT. Amino acids: CATSTEGDSTDTQYF.

The V gene is TRBV4-1, the J gene TRBJ2-6; D is unclear. The CDR3 loop spans 16 amino acids. Germline V gene sequence: CDR1 MGHRA, CDR2 YSYEKL. The V and J ends lost 0 bases and 0 bases respectively, with 6 bases between them. CDR3 bases: TGCGCCAGCAGCCAAGATCCGATCTCTGGGGCCAACGTCCTGACTTTC. The encoded protein is CASSQDPISGANVLTF.

The chain recombines TRBV19 with TRBJ2-1, with TRBD2 matching 10 bases. Per the germline V gene, CDR1 is LNHDA and CDR2 is SQIVND (reference sequence). The length of the CDR3 is 18 residues. V gave up 5 bases and J gave up 0 bases; unmatched junction bases: 10. CDR3 amino acids: CASSPTGTSVSSYNEQFF. The DNA for the CDR3 is TGTGCCAGTAGTCCCACCGGGACTAGCGTAAGCTCCTACAATGAGCAGTTCTTC.

This clonotype was recorded a few times. The chain combines TRBV20-1 with TRBJ2-1, with TRBD2 as a possible D gene (6 bases). The CDR3 totals 14 residues. Germline CDR1 is DFQATT and CDR2 is SNEGSKA (reference sequence). Trimming took off 1 base at V and 7 bases at J, with 14 bases between the two ends. The CDR3 DNA is TGCAGTGCTAGAGGGGACTTGGGCAGGAATGAGCAGTTCTTC. Encoded protein: CSARGDLGRNEQFF.

V usage is TRBV7-6 and J usage is TRBJ2-7; tentatively, D is TRBD2 (6 bases). The CDR3 runs 13 residues. The germline V gene encodes CDR1 SGHVS and CDR2 FNYEAQ. Trimming shortened V by 4 bases and J by 6 bases, and 13 bases separated the two germline ends. The chain's CDR3 is CASSSPRGTEQYF. CDR3 sequence (DNA): TGTGCCAGCAGCTCCCCCCGCGGGACCGAGCAGTACTTC. The full variable domain, with the rest looked up from reference TRBV7-6 and TRBJ2-7, is GAGVSQSPRYKVTKRGQDVALRCDPISGHVSLYWYRQALGQGPEFLTYFNYEAQQDKSGLPNDRFSAERPEGSISTLTIQRTEQRDSAMYRCASSSPRGTEQYFGPGTRLTVT.

This clonotype was observed at least ten times. The CDR3 DNA reads as TGCGCCAGCAGTTACGGGAGTTTCGCAGATACGCAGTATTTT. This gives the protein CASSYGSFADTQYF. V gene TRBV5-1 combines with J gene TRBJ2-3, with a tentative D call TRBD2 (6 bases). Germline V gives CDR1 SGHRS, CDR2 YFSETQ. The CDR3 is made up of 14 amino acids. V was cut by 5 bases and J by 4 bases, with 14 bases left in between.

This clonotype has just a few counts. The rearrangement joins TRBV27 to TRBJ2-5, with 8 nucleotides matching TRBD1. V gave up 6 bases and J gave up 4 bases; unmatched junction bases: 10. Germline CDR1 reads MNHEY; CDR2 reads SMNVEV (reference sequence). CDR3 length equals 15 residues. The CDR3 loop reads CASRQGEQVGETQYF. As DNA, the CDR3 is TGTGCCAGCAGACAGGGGGAACAAGTTGGAGAGACCCAGTACTTC.

This clonotype was observed a few times. The chain uses TRBV12-3 or TRBV12-4 and TRBJ2-3, with D unclear. Trimming shortened V by 6 bases and J by 0 bases, and 10 bases separated the two germline ends. The CDR3 covers 14 residues. CDR3 in amino acids: CASSFHSSTDTQYF. In DNA form, the CDR3 reads TGTGCCAGCAGCTTCCATTCAAGCACAGATACGCAGTATTTT.

As DNA, the CDR3 is TGTGCCAGCTCACCAGGGAGCGGGAGACTCCTATTTCGCTCCTACAATGAGCAGTTCTTC. Residues: CASSPGSGRLLFRSYNEQFF. The chain couples TRBV18 to TRBJ2-1; TRBD2 agrees at 8 bases. The CDR3 extends over 20 amino acids. V lost 2 bases, J lost 0 bases, and 15 bases stayed unmatched. From germline, CDR1 is KGHSH and CDR2 LQKENI. The full variable domain, rest sourced from reference TRBV18 and TRBJ2-1, is NAGVMQNPRHLVRRRGQEARLRCSPMKGHSHVYWYRQLPEEGLKFMVYLQKENIIDESGMPKERFSAEFPKEGPSILRIQQVVRGDSAAYFCASSPGSGRLLFRSYNEQFFGPGTRLTVL.

This clonotype has at least ten counts. This chain links TRBV12-3 or TRBV12-4 with TRBJ1-5, with D uncertain. Trimming removed 6 bases at V and 1 base at J, with 13 bases between. The CDR3 length is 15 residues. The CDR3 sequence is CASRSDGGSNQPQHF. Here the CDR3 DNA reads TGTGCCAGCAGGTCGGACGGAGGCAGCAATCAGCCCCAGCATTTT.

The chain carries TRBV20-1 and TRBJ2-7, with 7 bases identical to TRBD1. CDR1 and CDR2 (germline): DFQATT, SNEGSKA (reference sequence). J was trimmed by 0 bases and V by 3 bases; bases with no gene match: 17. The CDR3 extends over 18 amino acids. In nucleotides, the CDR3 is TGCAGTGCTAGTGGAACGACCGGGACAGTAAAGAGCTCCTACGAGCAGTACTTC. Its protein is CSASGTTGTVKSSYEQYF.

The chain combines TRBV5-1 with TRBJ2-4; tentatively, D is TRBD2 (6 bases). Germline V gene sequence: CDR1 SGHRS, CDR2 YFSETQ. The V gene lost 0 bases and the J gene lost 1 base, with 11 bases spanning the gap. The CDR3 sequence is 16 residues long. As DNA, the CDR3 is TGCGCCAGCAGCTTGGTCGGGAGAATCGCCAAAAACATTCAGTACTTC. This gives the protein CASSLVGRIAKNIQYF.

This clonotype occurred many times. The chain carries TRBV6-1 and TRBJ2-7, with D possibly being TRBD2 (6 bases). This CDR3 contains 11 residues. Trimming cost V 4 bases and J 7 bases, with 8 bases left between them. Germline loops: CDR1 MNHNS, CDR2 SASEGT. The CDR3 sequence: CASSGRGEQYF. DNA for the CDR3: TGTGCCAGCAGTGGTCGGGGGGAGCAGTACTTC.

This clonotype was detected a few times. The J gene is TRBJ2-3, the V gene TRBV7-8, with D tentatively TRBD1 (5 bases). Trimming pared 4 bases from V and 6 bases from J, leaving 17 bases between. The CDR3 is made up of 15 amino acids. The germline V gene encodes CDR1 SGHVS and CDR2 FQNEAQ. The CDR3 DNA sequence: TGTGCCAGCAGCTGGGGCGGTTTATCACAGGATACGCAGTATTTT. Its translation is CASSWGGLSQDTQYF.

The DNA of the CDR3 is TGTGCCAGCAGCGACCTTAGCGGGCCTAGCTCCTACGAGCAGTACTTC. Translating gives CASSDLSGPSSYEQYF. V gene TRBV12-3 or TRBV12-4 combines with J gene TRBJ2-7, with 7 nucleotides matching TRBD2. CDR3 length: 16 amino acids. J lost 0 bases, V lost 6 bases, and 11 bases had no gene match.

This clonotype was seen a few times. This chain connects TRBV12-3 or TRBV12-4 to TRBJ2-7, with TRBD2 matching 10 bases. Trimming at V came to 2 bases and at J to 7 bases, leaving 11 bases not matched to a gene. The length of the CDR3 is 16 residues. The CDR3 coding sequence is TGTGCCAGCAGTTTAAAGGGGACTAGCGAGGGTCGAGAGCAGTACTTC. Protein: CASSLKGTSEGREQYF.